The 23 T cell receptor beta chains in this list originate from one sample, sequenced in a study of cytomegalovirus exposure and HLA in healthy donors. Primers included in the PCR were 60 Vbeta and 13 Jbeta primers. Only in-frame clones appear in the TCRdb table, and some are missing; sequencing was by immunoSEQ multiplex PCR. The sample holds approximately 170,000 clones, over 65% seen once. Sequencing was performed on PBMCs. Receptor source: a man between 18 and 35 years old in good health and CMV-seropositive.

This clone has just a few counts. The CDR3 sequence: CASSIGGGGMNTEAFF. DNA of the CDR3: TGTGCCAGCAGCATAGGGGGTGGCGGGATGAACACTGAAGCTTTCTTT. This sequence joins TRBV11-2 and TRBJ1-1, with TRBD1 as a possible D gene (6 bases). Trimming removed 5 bases from V and 0 bases from J, with 16 bases in between. Germline CDR1 and CDR2: SGHAT and FQNNGV. This CDR3 contains 16 residues.

CDR3 region: CATSRDLGSGNTEAFF. As DNA, the CDR3 is TGTGCCACCAGCAGAGATTTGGGCAGTGGGAACACTGAAGCTTTCTTT. V and J are TRBV15 and TRBJ1-1, with no clear D. Trimming pared 0 bases from V and 1 base from J, leaving 12 bases between. Germline V gives CDR1 LNHNV, CDR2 YYDKDF (reference sequence). The CDR3 has 16 amino acids.

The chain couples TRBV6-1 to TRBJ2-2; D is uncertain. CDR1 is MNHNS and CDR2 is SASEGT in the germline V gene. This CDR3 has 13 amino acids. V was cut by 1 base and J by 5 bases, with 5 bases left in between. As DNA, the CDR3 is TGTGCCAGCAGTGAAGGAGGAACCGGGGAGCTGTTTTTT. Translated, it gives CASSEGGTGELFF.

CDR3 loop: CASSYSWNTEAFF. The CDR3 bases are TGTGCCAGCAGTTACTCCTGGAACACTGAAGCTTTCTTT. The chain has TRBV6-5 and TRBJ1-1; D ambiguous. Germline V lookup: CDR1 MNHEY, CDR2 SVGAGI. There are 13 residues in the CDR3. V gave up 0 bases and J gave up 1 base, with 3 bases separating them.

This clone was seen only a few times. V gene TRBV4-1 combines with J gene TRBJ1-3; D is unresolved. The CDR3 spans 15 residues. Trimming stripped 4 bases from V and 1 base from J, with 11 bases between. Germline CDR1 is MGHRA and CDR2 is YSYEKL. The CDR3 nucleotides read TGCGCCAGCAGCCCCTCCCGAGGATCTGGAAACACCATATATTTT. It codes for CASSPSRGSGNTIYF.

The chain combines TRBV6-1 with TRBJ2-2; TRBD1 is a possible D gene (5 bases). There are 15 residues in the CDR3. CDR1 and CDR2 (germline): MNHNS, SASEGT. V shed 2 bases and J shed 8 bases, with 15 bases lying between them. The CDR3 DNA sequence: TGTGCCAGCAGTGAAAGACAGATCGGGCCTGGGGAGCTGTTTTTT. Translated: CASSERQIGPGELFF.

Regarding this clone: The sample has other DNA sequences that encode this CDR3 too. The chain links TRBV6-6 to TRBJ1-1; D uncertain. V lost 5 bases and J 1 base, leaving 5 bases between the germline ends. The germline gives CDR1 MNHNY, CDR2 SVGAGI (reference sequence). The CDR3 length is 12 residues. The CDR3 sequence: CASSNKNTEAFF. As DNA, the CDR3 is TGTGCCAGCAGTAACAAGAACACTGAAGCTTTCTTT.

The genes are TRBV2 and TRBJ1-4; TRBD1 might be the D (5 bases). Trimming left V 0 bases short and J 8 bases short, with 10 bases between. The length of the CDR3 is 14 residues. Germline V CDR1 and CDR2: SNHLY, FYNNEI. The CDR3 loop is CASSEAQKGEKLFF. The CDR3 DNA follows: TGTGCCAGCAGTGAAGCCCAGAAGGGGGAAAAACTGTTTTTT. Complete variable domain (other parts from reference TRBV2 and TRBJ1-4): EPEVTQTPSHQVTQMGQEVILRCVPISNHLYFYWYRQILGQKVEFLVSFYNNEISEKSEIFDDQFSVERPDGSNFTLKIRSTKLEDSAMYFCASSEAQKGEKLFFGSGTQLSVL.

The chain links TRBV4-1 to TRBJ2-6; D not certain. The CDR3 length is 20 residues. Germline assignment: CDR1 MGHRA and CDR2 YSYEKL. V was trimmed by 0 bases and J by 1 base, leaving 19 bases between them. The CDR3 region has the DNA TGCGCCAGCAGCCAAGATTTCGTTCGGCCTGGCGGTTCTGGGGCCAACGTCCTGACTTTC. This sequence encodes CASSQDFVRPGGSGANVLTF.

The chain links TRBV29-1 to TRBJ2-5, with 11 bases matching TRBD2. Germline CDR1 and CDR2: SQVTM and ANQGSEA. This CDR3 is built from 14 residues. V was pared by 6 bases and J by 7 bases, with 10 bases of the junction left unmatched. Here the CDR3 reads CSVVGLAGWGTQYF. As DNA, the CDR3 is TGCAGCGTGGTAGGACTAGCGGGTTGGGGGACCCAGTACTTC.

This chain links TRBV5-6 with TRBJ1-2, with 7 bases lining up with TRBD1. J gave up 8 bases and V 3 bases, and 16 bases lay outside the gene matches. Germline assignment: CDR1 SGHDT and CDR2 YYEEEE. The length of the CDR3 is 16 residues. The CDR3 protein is CASSSTTGTAVLGYTF. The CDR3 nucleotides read TGTGCCAGCAGCTCAACTACCGGGACAGCGGTGCTCGGCTACACCTTC.

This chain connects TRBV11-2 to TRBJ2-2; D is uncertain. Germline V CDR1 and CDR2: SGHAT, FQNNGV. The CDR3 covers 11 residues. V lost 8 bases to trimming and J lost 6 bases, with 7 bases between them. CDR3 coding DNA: TGTGCCAGCCTCGGAGCCGGGGAGCTGTTTTTT. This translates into CASLGAGELFF.

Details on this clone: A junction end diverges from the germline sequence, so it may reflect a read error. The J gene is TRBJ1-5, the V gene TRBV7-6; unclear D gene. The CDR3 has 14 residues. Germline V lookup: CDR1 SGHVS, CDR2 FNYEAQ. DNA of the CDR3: TGTGCCGGCAGCTTAGAAAGAGATTATCAGCCCCAGCATTTT. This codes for CAGSLERDYQPQHF. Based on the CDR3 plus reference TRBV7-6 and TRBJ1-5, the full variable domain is GAGVSQSPRYKVTKRGQDVALRCDPISGHVSLYWYRQALGQGPEFLTYFNYEAQQDKSGLPNDRFSAERPEGSISTLTIQRTEQRDSAMYRCAGSLERDYQPQHFGDGTRLSIL.

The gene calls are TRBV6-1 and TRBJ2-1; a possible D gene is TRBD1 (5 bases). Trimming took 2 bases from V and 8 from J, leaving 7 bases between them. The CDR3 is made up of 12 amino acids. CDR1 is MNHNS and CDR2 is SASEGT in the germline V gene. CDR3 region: CASSETGHEQFF. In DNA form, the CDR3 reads TGTGCCAGCAGTGAAACAGGACATGAGCAGTTCTTC.

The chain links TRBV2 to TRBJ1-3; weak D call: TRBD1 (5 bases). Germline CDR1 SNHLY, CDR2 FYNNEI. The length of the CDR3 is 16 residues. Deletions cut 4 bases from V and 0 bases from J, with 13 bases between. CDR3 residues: CASSGGGSSSGNTIYF. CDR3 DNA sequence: TGTGCCAGCAGTGGTGGGGGGAGCTCCTCTGGAAACACCATATATTTT.

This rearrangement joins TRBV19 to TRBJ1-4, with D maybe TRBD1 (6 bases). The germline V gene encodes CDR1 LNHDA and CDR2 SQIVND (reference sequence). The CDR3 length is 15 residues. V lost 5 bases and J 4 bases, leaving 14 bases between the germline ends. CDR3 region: CASSLEGVGNEKLFF. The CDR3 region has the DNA TGTGCCAGTAGTCTTGAGGGGGTGGGTAATGAAAAACTGTTTTTT.

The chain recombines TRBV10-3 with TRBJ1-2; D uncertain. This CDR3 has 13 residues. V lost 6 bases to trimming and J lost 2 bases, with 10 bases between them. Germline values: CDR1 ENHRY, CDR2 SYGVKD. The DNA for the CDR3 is TGTGCCATCAGCCAAGAGAGGAACTATGGCTACACCTTC. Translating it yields CAISQERNYGYTF.

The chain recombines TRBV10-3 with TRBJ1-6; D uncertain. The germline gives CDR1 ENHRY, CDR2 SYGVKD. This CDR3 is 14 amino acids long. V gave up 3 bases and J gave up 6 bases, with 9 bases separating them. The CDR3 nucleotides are TGTGCCATCAGTGAATTGTCCAGTAATTCACCCCTCCACTTT. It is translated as CAISELSSNSPLHF.

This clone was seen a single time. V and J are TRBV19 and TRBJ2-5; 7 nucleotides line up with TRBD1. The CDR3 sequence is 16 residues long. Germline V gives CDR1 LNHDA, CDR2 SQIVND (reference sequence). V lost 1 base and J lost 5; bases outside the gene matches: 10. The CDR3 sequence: CASSIVLSGGQETQYF. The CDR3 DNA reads TGTGCCAGTAGTATAGTCCTCTCAGGGGGACAGGAGACCCAGTACTTC.

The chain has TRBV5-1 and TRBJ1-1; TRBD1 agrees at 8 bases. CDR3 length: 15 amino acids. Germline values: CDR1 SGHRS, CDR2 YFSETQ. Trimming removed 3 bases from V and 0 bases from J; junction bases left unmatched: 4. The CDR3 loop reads CASSSGTGLNTEAFF. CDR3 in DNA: TGCGCCAGCAGCTCCGGGACAGGCCTGAACACTGAAGCTTTCTTT.

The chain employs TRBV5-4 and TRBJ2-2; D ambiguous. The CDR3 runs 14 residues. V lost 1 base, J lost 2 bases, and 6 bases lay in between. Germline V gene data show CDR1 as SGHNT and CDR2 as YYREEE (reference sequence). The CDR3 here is CASSLSRNTGELFF. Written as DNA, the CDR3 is TGTGCCAGCAGCTTGTCTAGAAACACCGGGGAGCTGTTTTTT.

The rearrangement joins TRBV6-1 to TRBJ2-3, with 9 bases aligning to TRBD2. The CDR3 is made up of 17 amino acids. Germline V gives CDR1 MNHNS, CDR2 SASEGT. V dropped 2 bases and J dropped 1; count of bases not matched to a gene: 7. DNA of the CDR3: TGTGCCAGCAGTGAAAATGGGGCGGGGGGGCGCACAGATACGCAGTATTTT. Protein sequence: CASSENGAGGRTDTQYF.

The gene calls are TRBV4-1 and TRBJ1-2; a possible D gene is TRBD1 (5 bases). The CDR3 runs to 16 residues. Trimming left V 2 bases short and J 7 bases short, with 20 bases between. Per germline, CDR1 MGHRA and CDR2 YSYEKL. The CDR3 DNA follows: TGCGCCAGCAGCCAAAGTGGGACTCTATACTACGGTGGCTACACCTTC. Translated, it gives CASSQSGTLYYGGYTF.